This T cell receptor beta chain derives from a study of blood T cell repertoires in COVID-19. At the level of the study: Samples came from the United States, Italy and Spain, spanning acute and convalescent COVID-19. T cells, B-cell-depleted T cells, or PBMCs supplied cDNA or gDNA.

CDR1 and CDR2 (germline): LNHNV, YYDKDF (reference sequence). The ends were cut back, 0 bases at V and 11 bases at J, with 8 bases in the middle. This CDR3 contains 13 residues. This clone showed up just once. How the authors handled the data: Nucleated cell number was recorded as an estimate derived from reference gene primer amplification. The assay was immunoSEQ multiplex PCR, and TCRdb's table has in-frame clones only and misses some. V, J and clone size derive from that table, while D and trimming were established from the DNA sequence. The data show 80,000 or so clones, with roughly 77% seen just once and 4.5% to 6% held by the top ten.

The receptor was isolated from a man in his fifties with active or convalescent COVID-19. V and J are TRBV15 and TRBJ1-6; D gene unclear. The sequencing input was peripheral blood. The CDR3 sequence is CATSRDGGAPLHF. In DNA, the CDR3 is TGTGCCACCAGCAGAGATGGCGGGGCACCCCTCCACTTT.